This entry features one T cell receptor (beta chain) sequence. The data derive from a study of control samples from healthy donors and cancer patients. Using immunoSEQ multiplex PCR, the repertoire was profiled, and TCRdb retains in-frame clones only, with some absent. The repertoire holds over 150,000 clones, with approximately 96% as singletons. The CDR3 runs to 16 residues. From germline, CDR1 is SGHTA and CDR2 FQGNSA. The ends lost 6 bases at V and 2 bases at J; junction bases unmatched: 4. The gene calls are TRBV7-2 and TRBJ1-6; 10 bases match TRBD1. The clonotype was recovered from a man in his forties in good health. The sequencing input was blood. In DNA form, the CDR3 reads TGTGCCAGCAGTCGGACAGGGGGGACCTATAATTCACCCCTCCACTTT. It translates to CASSRTGGTYNSPLHF.